The following is a TCR beta chain sequence with its context. Which antigen it targets is not known. Per-base quality was not reported, and no clone a single base away is much larger than it. CDR1 and CDR2 are drawn from the germline V gene: KGHSH, LQKENI. Counted from cysteine to phenylalanine, this CDR3 has 16 amino acids. This entry keeps only the CDR3 DNA: 48 bases, framed from base 1. V loses 1 base, J loses 7 bases, and the germline ends lie 19 bases apart. Another Seattle source contributed samples from volunteer blood donors who had recovered from COVID-19. Collaborating institutions collected whole blood in K2EDTA tubes following their own protocols. For TCRbeta analysis, collaborator samples were shipped as frozen whole blood, as isolated PBMCs, or as DNA extracted from either sample type. TCRbeta CDR3 regions were amplified from genomic DNA using the immunoSEQ Assay, a bias-controlled multiplex PCR. The original methods were these. Within the assay, amplification of reference gene primers was used to estimate how many nucleated cells each sample contained. To quantify the absolute abundance of each unique TCRbeta CDR3 rearrangement, sequence reads were collapsed and filtered. For each sample, productive Simpson clonality was calculated by taking the square root of Simpson's diversity index across productive rearrangements. This is the immuneACCESS table as TCRdb keeps it, with only in-frame sequences that have V and J called. A part of the clones is gone; compared with another copy, unresolved V genes explain less than half, and the rest is unexplained. V, J and clone size derive from that table, while D and trimming were established from the DNA sequence. This sample comprises about 220,000 clones, roughly 84% of them detected only once. The ten largest clones capture 4.5% to 6% of the sample.

This record belongs to a study of blood T cell repertoires in COVID-19 (dated by TCRdb to 2020 to 2021). Background on the whole study: The collaborator samples originated in the United States, Italy and Spain and spanned the acute and convalescent phases of COVID-19. The prospective study material was composed of cDNA or gDNA derived from T cells, B-cell-depleted T cells, or PBMCs. The dataset comprised deeply sampled blood TCRbeta repertoires from subjects exposed to, actively infected with, or recovered from COVID-19. A freely available public database, intended as a resource for researchers studying the immune response to SARS-CoV-2, is where the repertoires were released. Samples came from the ongoing ImmuneRACE study (first 160 participants) plus 1,254 subjects from 6 global collaborators. Sample metadata almost always included a de-identified subject ID, COVID-19 status, age in years and sex. HLA class I and class II types, where available, came from metadata supplied by the sample provider rather than from assay-based typing. Summary of the overall study and its limitations: How much clinical and demographic metadata was included differed by source and by participant, and the metadata was provided uncurated.

The TCR comes from a woman aged 60-75 years who had recovered from COVID-19. Sequencing input: peripheral blood. The rearranged chain carries TRBV18 and TRBJ1-2; the D gene is perhaps TRBD1, on 6 matching bases. The CDR3 reads CASSPQYGTTGGGYTF. The nucleotide sequence reads as follows: TGTGCCAGCTCACCACAATATGGGACAACTGGGGGTGGCTACACCTTC.